This T cell receptor (beta chain) was observed in a study of T cells after somatic rescue of genetic block. Some clones are missing from TCRdb's copy, which holds only in-frame ones; the method was immunoSEQ multiplex PCR. The profile covers 14,000 to 15,000 clones, with approximately 76% appearing a single time and 11% to 15% taken by the ten largest. V was pared by 1 base and J by 2 bases, with 13 bases between. CDR1 is SGHRS, CDR2 YFSETQ, per germline. There are 16 residues in the CDR3. This sequence joins TRBV5-1 and TRBJ2-1; no definite D call. Sequencing was performed on peripheral blood mononuclear cells (PBMCs). This TCR was sampled from a boy between 10 and 17 years old. CDR3 loop: CASSLSGSSAYNEQFF. CDR3 DNA sequence: TGCGCCAGCAGCTTGTCAGGCTCCTCCGCCTACAATGAGCAGTTCTTC.